The subject of this entry is one T cell receptor beta chain. Its antigen is still unknown. No much larger clone is present one base from it, and per-base qualities are unavailable. Patients with a history of autoimmune disease or receiving systemic immunosuppression were excluded from the trial. Peripheral blood for TCR sequencing was collected from all dose cohorts at baseline, on cycle 4 day 1, and on cycle 7 day 1. Samples were obtained from an open-label, multicenter, first-in-human phase I dose-escalation trial of ivuxolimab. Adults with locally advanced or metastatic head and neck squamous cell, hepatocellular, melanoma or renal cell carcinoma were enrolled in the trial. CD4+ and CD8+ T cells were sorted separately from peripheral blood before TCR sequencing. To sequence the TCRbeta CDR3 region, genomic DNA was isolated from the sorted cells. The immunoSEQ Assay was used to sequence the TCRbeta CDR3 regions. Not all clones reach the TCRdb copy of this immuneACCESS table, which keeps in-frame sequences only. Checked studies attribute under half of the gap to unresolved V genes and leave the rest unexplained. The table for this sample lists about 82,000 clones; more than 70% of them were counted only once. The ten top clones hold 2% to 3% of the sample.

This record belongs to a study of OX40 agonist ivuxolimab in advanced cancers. About the full investigation: Ivuxolimab, which targeted the costimulatory receptor OX40 (CD134), was an agonistic, fully human IgG2 monoclonal antibody. Intravenous ivuxolimab was administered to patients every 2 weeks at six dose levels: 0.01, 0.1, 0.3, 1.5, 3 and 10 mg/kg. Prior anti-PD-1, anti-PD-L1 or anti-CTLA-4 therapy was permitted, and approximately 40% of dose-escalation patients had received checkpoint inhibitors. Of the roughly 52 dose-escalation patients, hepatocellular carcinoma was present in some 19, melanoma in approximately 15, renal cell carcinoma in 9 and head and neck cancer in 9. Peripheral TCRbeta sequencing aimed to test whether ivuxolimab altered TCR sequence diversity and caused clonal T-cell expansion. The paper covers the monotherapy dose-escalation part of the phase I ivuxolimab trial, which included N of about 56 patients. The dose-escalation cohort was around 84% male with a mean age of roughly 60 years, ranging from roughly 20 to 80. Three dose-escalation patients achieved partial responses, one with hepatocellular carcinoma and two with cutaneous melanoma. Points the paper makes about the study in general: The antigen specificity of the clonally expanded peripheral T cells was not determined. At doses from 0.1 to 3.0 mg/kg, clonal expansion was seen in both CD4+ and CD8+ blood T cells between baseline and week 6. In the 0.1-3.0 mg/kg groups, partial responders were among the patients with the lowest normalized peripheral clonal expansion, particularly in CD8+ T cells. Low levels of normalized T-cell clonal expansion were also seen in some nonresponding patients. After ivuxolimab, CD8+ T cells had more expanded clones than CD4+ T cells on average.

The CDR3 holds 12 amino acids from the cysteine to the phenylalanine. Kept here is only the CDR3 DNA, which spans 36 bases and is read in frame from base 1. According to the germline V gene, CDR1 reads SQVTM and CDR2 reads ANQGSEA. V drops 4 bases and J drops 2 bases, leaving 9 bases in between. The TCR sequence derives from an adult with an advanced solid tumor such as melanoma, head and neck, liver or kidney cancer. The V gene is TRBV29-1 and the J gene is TRBJ2-7; perhaps TRBD1 is the D gene, with 5 bases matching. The source material was CD4+ or CD8+ T cells sorted from blood, sampled in a trial of the OX40 agonist ivuxolimab. The encoded CDR3 is CSVGQTTYEQYF. The bases are TGCAGCGTTGGACAGACCACCTACGAGCAGTACTTC.